Below, 27 T cell receptor beta chains from the same sample are listed, as sequenced in a study of blood T cells in healthy people across ages. The use of a sample-barcoded 5' primer and a J-beta primer mix characterized a second PCR of roughly 6 to 11 cycles. Each CDR3 protein is one row after TCRdb ran MiXCR on the 5' RACE reads. The repertoire has fewer than 1,000,000 distinct CDR3 sequences, under 45% of them found once; the top ten carry under 20%. What was sequenced was blood. The receptors here all came from a man in his 60s in good health.

Comments on this clonotype: Just one base apart from a much larger clone, this may be a read error. The chain joins TRBV9 to TRBJ2-1; no reliable D call. CDR1 SGDLS and CDR2 YYNGEE come from the germline V gene. Trimming cost V 3 bases and J 11 bases, with 15 bases left between them. This CDR3 has 13 residues. DNA of the CDR3: TGTGCCAGCAGCGGCCTTGCAGCGAGGAAGCAGTTCTTC. This encodes CASSGLAARKQFF.

The chain carries TRBV6-5 and TRBJ2-3; D gene uncertain. The CDR3 extends over 16 amino acids. Trimming pared 8 bases from V and 0 bases from J, leaving 18 bases between. From germline, CDR1 is MNHEY and CDR2 SVGAGI. CDR3 DNA: TGTGCCAGCTACCCCCGAGTGCCTCCCAGCACAGATACGCAGTATTTT. Residues: CASYPRVPPSTDTQYF.

The chain joins TRBV3-1 to TRBJ1-2; D perhaps matches TRBD1 (5 bases). CDR3 length: 13 amino acids. Germline V gives CDR1 LGHDT, CDR2 YNNKEL (reference sequence). Between the trimmed V and J ends, which lost 4 bases and 5 bases, there was a span of 11 bases. The CDR3 reads CASSPVGVYGYTF. In DNA form, the CDR3 reads TGTGCCAGCAGCCCAGTAGGGGTGTATGGCTACACCTTC.

This rearrangement joins TRBV4-3 to TRBJ1-5; unclear D gene. Germline V gene data show CDR1 as LGHNA and CDR2 as YSLEER. The CDR3 length is 15 residues. Deletions cut 1 base from V and 2 bases from J, with 9 bases between. The CDR3 spells CASSQVRAGNQPQHF. For the CDR3, the DNA is TGCGCCAGCAGCCAAGTTAGAGCTGGCAATCAGCCCCAGCATTTT.

The chain combines TRBV5-6 with TRBJ2-7; 10 positions agree with TRBD2. The J call is doubtful: the DNA matches TRBJ2-5 better. Looked up from germline, CDR1 is SGHDT and CDR2 is YYEEEE. This CDR3 is 16 amino acids long. The CDR3 DNA reads TGTGCCAGCAGCTTAAGGGTCGGACTAGCGGAAGAGACCCAGTACTTC. As protein: CASSLRVGLAEETQYF.

This rearrangement joins TRBV15 to TRBJ2-2; 10 nucleotides align to TRBD1. After removal of 5 bases from V and 8 bases from J, the junction contained 5 bases not matched to a gene. CDR1 and CDR2 (germline): LNHNV, YYDKDF (reference sequence). The CDR3 loop spans 14 amino acids. The CDR3 protein is CATSLDRGLGELFF. The DNA for the CDR3 is TGTGCCACCAGCCTGGACAGGGGGTTAGGGGAGCTGTTTTTT.

Only a few counts were recorded for this clonotype. The rearrangement uses TRBV2 and TRBJ2-1, with D perhaps matching TRBD2 (6 bases). Germline-derived CDR1 and CDR2 are SNHLY and FYNNEI. The CDR3 totals 13 residues. V shed 6 bases and J shed 9 bases, with 15 bases lying between them. In DNA, the CDR3 is TGTGCCAGCAGCCTGGGGGGTTCATCTGAGCAGTTCTTC. Its protein product is CASSLGGSSEQFF.

In its sample, this clonotype was seen many times. The chain combines TRBV27 with TRBJ2-2; weak D call: TRBD2 (7 bases). The CDR3 is 14 amino acids. Trimming left V 7 bases short and J 5 bases short, with 14 bases between. Germline CDR1 is MNHEY and CDR2 is SMNVEV (reference sequence). The CDR3 region has the DNA TGTGCCAGCACCCGCGGGGGCGCTACCGGGGAGCTGTTTTTT. Its protein is CASTRGGATGELFF.

This clonotype was found a few times. The genes are TRBV20-1 and TRBJ2-3, with 12 bases matching TRBD1. CDR3 length: 19 amino acids. Germline V lookup: CDR1 DFQATT, CDR2 SNEGSKA (reference sequence). V was clipped by 0 bases and J by 3 bases; unmatched bases: 13. This chain's CDR3 is CSARDSAGTGGAGTDTQYF. The DNA of the CDR3 is TGCAGTGCTAGAGATTCGGCGGGGACAGGGGGCGCCGGGACAGATACGCAGTATTTT.

This clonotype was counted many times. CDR3 sequence reads: CSVAGTEHYNEQFF. The CDR3, as DNA: TGCAGCGTTGCTGGGACAGAACATTACAATGAGCAGTTCTTC. This chain uses TRBV29-1 with TRBJ2-1; 7 nucleotides agree with TRBD1. CDR3 length: 14 residues. Germline V gene data show CDR1 as SQVTM and CDR2 as ANQGSEA. Germline trimming cut 4 bases from V and 4 bases from J; bases unmatched to any gene: 7.

This clonotype was detected only a few times. V is TRBV12-3 or TRBV12-4 and J is TRBJ1-2; no reliable D call. The CDR3 runs 15 residues. V lost 6 bases and J lost 4, with 18 bases in between. CDR3 sequence: CASSPRTNPLYGYTF. CDR3 nucleotide sequence: TGTGCCAGCAGCCCCCGGACTAACCCTCTCTATGGCTACACCTTC.

The chain recombines TRBV6-5 with TRBJ1-5; unclear D gene. With 3 bases removed from V and 6 bases from J, the gap between germline ends came to 9 bases. Germline values: CDR1 MNHEY, CDR2 SVGAGI. The CDR3 has 13 amino acids. As DNA, the CDR3 is TGTGCCAGCAGTTATGACTACGCTCAGCCCCAGCATTTT. It translates to CASSYDYAQPQHF.

The J gene is TRBJ2-5, the V gene TRBV5-6; tentatively, D is TRBD1 or TRBD2 (5 bases each). Germline loops: CDR1 SGHDT, CDR2 YYEEEE. Trimming cost V 0 bases and J 1 base, with 10 bases left between them. The CDR3 has 15 residues. Here the CDR3 DNA reads TGTGCCAGCAGCTTGGGGATGAGGGGCCAAGAGACCCAGTACTTC. This encodes CASSLGMRGQETQYF.

This clonotype was recorded at least ten times. The chain employs TRBV7-2 and TRBJ2-7; 8 nucleotides agree with TRBD2. The CDR3 length is 14 residues. Germline-derived CDR1 and CDR2 are SGHTA and FQGNSA. V lost 1 base, J lost 7 bases, and 6 bases stayed unmatched. The DNA for the CDR3 is TGTGCCAGCAGCTTAGTGACGGGGGGGCATGAGCAGTACTTC. Translated, it gives CASSLVTGGHEQYF.

This clonotype has just a few counts. V and J are TRBV7-2 and TRBJ1-5; tentatively, D is TRBD1 (5 bases). The CDR3 has 15 amino acids. CDR1 and CDR2 from the germline V gene are SGHTA and FQGNSA. Trimming took 6 bases from V and 3 from J, leaving 15 bases between them. The CDR3 here is CASSSGQSYNQPQHF. CDR3 nucleotides: TGTGCCAGCAGTTCAGGGCAGTCTTACAATCAGCCCCAGCATTTT.

This clonotype has only a few counts. This chain links TRBV4-3 with TRBJ2-1; D call uncertain. The CDR3 covers 13 residues. In germline, CDR1 is LGHNA, CDR2 YSLEER. Between the trimmed V and J ends, which lost 8 bases and 4 bases, there was a span of 12 bases. The CDR3 DNA sequence: TGCGCCAGCGCGGACCAGGTGTACAATGAGCAGTTCTTC. Translating gives CASADQVYNEQFF.

With regard to this clonotype: One base away lies a much larger clone, so this may be a sequencing read error. The chain employs TRBV27 and TRBJ2-5, with TRBD1 as a possible D gene (6 bases). Germline lookup yields CDR1 MNHEY and CDR2 SMNVEV (reference sequence). The CDR3 contains 14 residues. V was trimmed by 5 bases and J by 7 bases, leaving 17 bases between them. For the CDR3, the DNA is TGTGCCAGCAGTCGGGACAACGAAGGGGGGACCCAGTACTTC. Its translation is CASSRDNEGGTQYF.

This clonotype was found a few times. The rearrangement uses TRBV14 and TRBJ2-1; TRBD2 is a possible D gene (6 bases). This CDR3 is 15 amino acids long. From germline, CDR1 is SGHDN and CDR2 FVKESK. The germline V and J ends were trimmed by 4 bases and 7 bases, with 17 bases remaining between them. CDR3 in DNA: TGTGCCAGCAGCCCCCCATTGGGGGGTCGGAATGAGCAGTTCTTC. Protein product: CASSPPLGGRNEQFF.

The V call is TRBV9, the J call TRBJ2-3; TRBD2 matches 9 bases. V trimming: 4 bases; J trimming: 3 bases; junction bases outside the gene matches: 12. The CDR3 totals 17 residues. Germline loops: CDR1 SGDLS, CDR2 YYNGEE. CDR3: CASSRSGGTVKTDTQYF. The DNA of the CDR3 is TGTGCCAGCAGCCGAAGCGGGGGGACCGTGAAGACAGATACGCAGTATTTT.

This clonotype was observed a handful of times. The V gene is TRBV7-8, the J gene TRBJ2-6, with D possibly being TRBD2 (6 bases). Germline values: CDR1 SGHVS, CDR2 FQNEAQ. V lost 1 base and J 0 bases, leaving 13 bases between the germline ends. The CDR3 covers 18 residues. CDR3 sequence (DNA): TGTGCCAGCAGCTTAGGCGGGGCAGGGTCCTCTGGGGCCAACGTCCTGACTTTC. Translating it yields CASSLGGAGSSGANVLTF.

The sample holds a few counts of this clonotype. The chain links TRBV20-1 to TRBJ2-7, with a tentative D call TRBD1 (6 bases). V gave up 2 bases and J gave up 2 bases, with 10 bases separating them. This CDR3 is built from 13 residues. Germline values: CDR1 DFQATT, CDR2 SNEGSKA (reference sequence). For the CDR3, the DNA is TGCAGTGCTAGACACAGGGACACCTACGAGCAGTACTTC. It translates to CSARHRDTYEQYF.

The table lists this clonotype with many counts. The V call is TRBV4-3, the J call TRBJ2-7, with a weak D call TRBD2 (6 bases). Trimming removed 3 bases from V and 0 bases from J, with 15 bases in between. The germline V gene has CDR1 LGHNA and CDR2 YSLEER. The CDR3 covers 16 residues. This chain's CDR3 is CASSQSHRGLSYEQYF. The CDR3 DNA reads TGCGCCAGCAGCCAGAGCCATCGGGGACTCTCCTACGAGCAGTACTTC.

The chain combines TRBV7-9 with TRBJ1-1; TRBD1 aligns across 8 bases. From germline, CDR1 is SEHNR and CDR2 FQNEAQ (reference sequence). V was clipped by 4 bases and J by 5 bases; unmatched bases: 6. CDR3 length: 14 amino acids. The CDR3 loop is CASSSTDRGTEAFF. CDR3 nucleotide sequence: TGTGCCAGCAGCTCAACCGACAGGGGAACTGAAGCTTTCTTT.

This chain joins TRBV4-3 and TRBJ2-3, with TRBD2 matching 8 bases. Germline loops: CDR1 LGHNA, CDR2 YSLEER. Unmatched junction bases numbered 13, after V lost 4 bases and J lost 1 base. This CDR3 has 18 residues. CDR3 in DNA: TGCGCCAGCAGCCCCAAACCGGGACTAGTTAGCGGCACAGATACGCAGTATTTT. This gives the protein CASSPKPGLVSGTDTQYF.

The V gene is TRBV4-3, the J gene TRBJ2-7; D call uncertain. The CDR3 has 14 amino acids. The V and J ends lost 0 bases and 10 bases respectively, with 16 bases between them. Germline V CDR1 and CDR2: LGHNA, YSLEER. CDR3 loop: CASSQDVGGRTQYF. As DNA, the CDR3 is TGCGCCAGCAGCCAAGATGTTGGTGGAAGAACCCAGTACTTC.

CDR3 loop: CASSLASPASGGQTSTDTQYF. In DNA, the CDR3 is TGTGCCAGCAGCTTAGCGAGTCCCGCTAGCGGGGGGCAAACTAGCACAGATACGCAGTATTTT. The chain has TRBV7-2 and TRBJ2-3; 11 bases line up with TRBD2. V trimming: 0 bases; J trimming: 0 bases; junction bases outside the gene matches: 14. Germline V gives CDR1 SGHTA, CDR2 FQGNSA. CDR3 length: 21 residues.

The table lists this clonotype with a count of one. The CDR3 loop is CASSWGGREANSPLHF. CDR3 sequence (DNA): TGTGCCAGCAGTTGGGGCGGTAGAGAAGCTAATTCACCCCTCCACTTT. This rearrangement joins TRBV12-3 or TRBV12-4 to TRBJ1-6; TRBD1 is a possible D gene (5 bases). The length of the CDR3 is 16 residues. The V and J ends lost 4 bases and 6 bases respectively, with 16 bases between them.